Following are 19 T cell receptor beta chains from one sample sequenced in a study of cytomegalovirus exposure and HLA in healthy donors. Primers for the PCR totalled 60 Vbeta and 13 Jbeta. Profiling relied on immunoSEQ multiplex PCR, and the TCRdb table lists in-frame clones only, not all of them. The sample consists of some 200,000 clones, over 80% of them appearing once. Material for sequencing was PBMCs. These receptors were collected from a boy aged 2 to 10 in good health and CMV-seronegative.

This clone has only one observation. This chain joins TRBV6-5 and TRBJ1-2; 8 bases align to TRBD1. The ends lost 6 bases at V and 7 bases at J; junction bases unmatched: 4. This CDR3 is 12 amino acids long. Germline V CDR1 and CDR2: MNHEY, SVGAGI. CDR3 DNA sequence: TGTGCCAGCAGCCCTACAGGGGGTGGCTACACCTTC. Translating gives CASSPTGGGYTF.

Regarding this clone: At one end, the junction sequence differs from germline, possibly due to a read error. The chain is built from TRBV7-9 and TRBJ1-4; TRBD1 might be the D (6 bases). Germline V gene sequence: CDR1 SEHNR, CDR2 FQNEAQ (reference sequence). CDR3 size: 16 residues. The chain's CDR3 is CASSLKEGDIKRKTVF. The CDR3 DNA reads as TGTGCCAGCAGCCTAAAAGAGGGGGACATTAAGCGAAAAACTGTTTTT.

This rearrangement joins TRBV2 to TRBJ1-1, with 7 nucleotides matching TRBD1. The germline V gene encodes CDR1 SNHLY and CDR2 FYNNEI. J lost 6 bases, V lost 6 bases, and 10 bases had no gene match. The CDR3 is made up of 14 amino acids. The chain's CDR3 is CASRVDRVGPEAFF. CDR3 DNA: TGTGCCAGCAGGGTAGACAGGGTGGGGCCTGAAGCTTTCTTT.

V and J are TRBV7-8 and TRBJ2-1; 9 nucleotides line up with TRBD2. Per the germline V gene, CDR1 is SGHVS and CDR2 is FQNEAQ. Losses at the gene ends were 2 bases for V and 12 bases for J; bases not matched to a gene: 11. The CDR3 has 15 residues. The CDR3 loop reads CASSLSGGTGGGQFF. CDR3 coding DNA: TGTGCCAGCAGCTTAAGCGGGGGGACCGGGGGGGGGCAGTTCTTC.

J is TRBJ2-7 and V is TRBV19, with TRBD1 identical over 10 bases. V lost 5 bases and J lost 3; bases outside the gene matches: 7. This CDR3 is built from 15 residues. Germline V lookup: CDR1 LNHDA, CDR2 SQIVND (reference sequence). The CDR3 sequence: CASSVRQGAIYEQYF. CDR3 nucleotides: TGTGCCAGTAGTGTGAGACAGGGGGCTATCTACGAGCAGTACTTC.

This chain uses TRBV19 with TRBJ1-5; D remains unclear. Per the germline V gene, CDR1 is LNHDA and CDR2 is SQIVND (reference sequence). The CDR3 is 14 residues long. Deletions cut 0 bases from V and 6 bases from J, with 9 bases between. Here the CDR3 DNA reads TGTGCCAGTAGTATAGAAGGTCGGGGTCAGCCCCAGCATTTT. Protein: CASSIEGRGQPQHF.

The chain recombines TRBV30 with TRBJ2-3; TRBD2 matches at 7 bases. Germline V lookup: CDR1 GTSNPN, CDR2 SVGIG (reference sequence). This CDR3 spans 13 amino acids. V shed 4 bases, J shed 3 bases, and the junction held 4 bases outside the gene matches. The CDR3 here is CAWNGGTTDTQYF. CDR3 nucleotides: TGTGCCTGGAACGGGGGGACTACAGATACGCAGTATTTT.

The V gene is TRBV7-9, the J gene TRBJ1-1, with D possibly TRBD1 on 5 matching bases. This CDR3 region has 14 residues. Trimming shortened V by 2 bases and J by 11 bases, and 18 bases separated the two germline ends. From germline, CDR1 is SEHNR and CDR2 FQNEAQ (reference sequence). Here the CDR3 DNA reads TGTGCCAGCAGCTTACTGGGACTTTCGGGAGATGCTTTCTTT. Translation gives CASSLLGLSGDAFF.

This clone was seen repeatedly, ten times or more. The CDR3 DNA follows: TGTGCCAGCAGCCCCCGGGGGGGCGTACAGGGTAATGAAAAACTGTTTTTT. The encoded protein is CASSPRGGVQGNEKLFF. The genes are TRBV4-2 and TRBJ1-4; D might be TRBD1 (6 bases). CDR1 and CDR2 from the germline V gene are LGHNA and YNFKEQ. Trimming shortened V by 4 bases and J by 4 bases, and 19 bases separated the two germline ends. The CDR3 sequence is 17 residues long.

The genes are TRBV10-1 and TRBJ2-3, with 10 bases fitting TRBD2. The CDR3 sequence is 15 residues long. Germline V CDR1 and CDR2: WNHNN, SYGVQD (reference sequence). V lost 5 bases and J lost 0; bases outside the gene matches: 2. Written as DNA, the CDR3 is TGCGCCAGCAGTAAGACTAGCGGGAGCACAGATACGCAGTATTTT. It translates to CASSKTSGSTDTQYF.

This chain connects TRBV6-6 to TRBJ2-7; 9 bases match TRBD1. V lost 5 bases to trimming and J lost 3 bases; unmatched junction nucleotides: 8. Germline CDR1 is MNHNY and CDR2 is SVGAGI (reference sequence). The CDR3 consists of 15 residues. DNA of the CDR3: TGTGCCAGCAGTCCCGGGACAGGGTATCGCTACGAGCAGTACTTC. It specifies CASSPGTGYRYEQYF.

The J gene is TRBJ2-1, the V gene TRBV4-1, with 7 bases lining up with TRBD2. The CDR3 is made up of 17 amino acids. The V gene's germline CDR1 is MGHRA and CDR2 YSYEKL. The V segment lost 4 bases and the J segment 3 bases; nucleotides outside the gene matches: 12. This CDR3 is CASSRGGLVVGYNEQFF. CDR3 in DNA: TGCGCCAGCAGCCGCGGGGGTCTAGTCGTTGGCTACAATGAGCAGTTCTTC.

The CDR3 protein is CASSVEGGGTTIYF. As DNA, the CDR3 is TGTGCCAGCAGCGTAGAGGGTGGGGGGACCACCATATATTTT. The V gene is TRBV9, the J gene TRBJ1-3; D may be TRBD1 (5 bases). Germline V CDR1 and CDR2: SGDLS, YYNGEE. The length of the CDR3 is 14 residues. The germline V and J ends were trimmed by 0 bases and 9 bases, with 13 bases remaining between them.

The chain links TRBV27 to TRBJ1-1, with D possibly being TRBD1 (6 bases). Trimming took 4 bases from V and 10 from J, leaving 25 bases between them. This CDR3 is built from 16 residues. CDR1 MNHEY and CDR2 SMNVEV come from the germline V gene (reference sequence). The CDR3 protein is CASSSRPYDVTGRAFF. The CDR3 DNA follows: TGTGCCAGCAGTTCTCGACCATATGATGTTACAGGGAGAGCTTTCTTT.

This sequence joins TRBV15 and TRBJ2-7; 8 positions agree with TRBD2. With V trimmed by 1 base and J by 4 bases, 6 bases remained unmatched. CDR1 LNHNV and CDR2 YYDKDF come from the germline V gene (reference sequence). The CDR3 is made up of 15 amino acids. The CDR3 coding sequence is TGTGCCACCAGCAGAGTGGGCGGGGGGAGGTACGAGCAGTACTTC. It specifies CATSRVGGGRYEQYF.

The genes are TRBV19 and TRBJ1-4; TRBD1 matches at 8 bases. This CDR3 is built from 15 residues. Germline CDR1 is LNHDA and CDR2 is SQIVND (reference sequence). Germline trimming cut 5 bases from V and 3 bases from J; bases unmatched to any gene: 5. CDR3 nucleotide sequence: TGTGCCAGTAGTGAGCAGGGGGCAGCTAATGAAAAACTGTTTTTT. Residues: CASSEQGAANEKLFF.

The V call is TRBV6-1, the J call TRBJ2-7; D gene uncertain. Between the trimmed V and J ends, which lost 4 bases and 0 bases, there was a span of 13 bases. The CDR3 has 15 amino acids. Germline CDR1 is MNHNS and CDR2 is SASEGT. DNA of the CDR3: TGTGCCAGCAGTGTCACAGAAGATTCCTCCTACGAGCAGTACTTC. It codes for CASSVTEDSSYEQYF.

The chain is built from TRBV7-9 and TRBJ2-5, with 14 bases identical to TRBD2. The J segment lost 2 bases and the V segment lost 1 base, leaving 3 bases of the junction unmatched. The CDR3 totals 17 residues. Germline V gene sequence: CDR1 SEHNR, CDR2 FQNEAQ (reference sequence). Written as DNA, the CDR3 is TGTGCCAGCAGCTTAGGGACTAGCGGGAGGTTGCAAGAGACCCAGTACTTC. Amino acids: CASSLGTSGRLQETQYF.

The chain uses TRBV30 and TRBJ1-1, with 9 bases that match TRBD1. Trimming cost V 4 bases and J 0 bases; bases outside gene matches: 6. The germline V gene has CDR1 GTSNPN and CDR2 SVGIG (reference sequence). The CDR3 is 15 residues long. The CDR3 nucleotides are TGTGCCTGGACCGGGACAGGGAATTTGAACACTGAAGCTTTCTTT. This gives the protein CAWTGTGNLNTEAFF.